This T cell receptor beta chain was retrieved from a study of spatial heterogeneity in lung cancer. Across the study: Alpha-chain detections were consistently fewer than beta-chain detections among the sequences. Findings of the study overall: Expanded alpha and beta TCR counts within tumors tracked tumor mutation counts.

Turning to this clonotype: Its specificity is not known.

V gave up 3 bases and J gave up 8 bases, with 14 bases separating them. This CDR3 spans 14 amino acids. The germline V gene encodes CDR1 SGHTA and CDR2 FQGNSA. Regarding time point: sample taken at primary tumor resection. The input material, whole RNA from tumor, nontumor lung or frozen PBMC, was sequenced unsorted. TCRdb re-called the 5' RACE reads with MiXCR, one entry per CDR3 protein. The data show roughly 5,700 distinct CDR3 sequences, 26% seen once. The genes are TRBV7-2 and TRBJ2-1, with D uncertain. Material: lung tumor tissue, obtained at surgery. The TCR originated in a male donor with early-stage non-small cell lung cancer. The CDR3 protein is CASSLSGMVDEQFF. Written as DNA, the CDR3 is TGTGCCAGCAGCTTGTCTGGGATGGTAGATGAGCAGTTCTTC.